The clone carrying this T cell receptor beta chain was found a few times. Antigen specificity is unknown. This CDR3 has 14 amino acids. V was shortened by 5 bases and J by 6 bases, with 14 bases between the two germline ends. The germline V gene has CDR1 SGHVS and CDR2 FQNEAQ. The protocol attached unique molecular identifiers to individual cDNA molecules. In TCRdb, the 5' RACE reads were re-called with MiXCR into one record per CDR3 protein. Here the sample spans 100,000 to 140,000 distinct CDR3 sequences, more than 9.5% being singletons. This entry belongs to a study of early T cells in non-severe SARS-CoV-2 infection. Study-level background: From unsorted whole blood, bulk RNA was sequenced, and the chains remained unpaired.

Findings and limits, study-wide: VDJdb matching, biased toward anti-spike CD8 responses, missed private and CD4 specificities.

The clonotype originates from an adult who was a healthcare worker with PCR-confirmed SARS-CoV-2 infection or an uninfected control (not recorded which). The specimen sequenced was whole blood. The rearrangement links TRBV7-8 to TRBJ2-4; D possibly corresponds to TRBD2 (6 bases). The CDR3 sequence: CASSGGNSGNIQYF. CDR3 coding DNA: TGTGCCAGCAGCGGAGGGAACAGCGGAAACATTCAGTACTTC.